This T cell receptor (beta chain) emerged from a study of beta chain features in type 1 diabetes. The CDR3 runs 15 residues. Germline V CDR1 and CDR2: MNHNY, SVGAGI (reference sequence). The V gene lost 2 bases and the J gene lost 5 bases, with 15 bases spanning the gap. This clone was counted only a few times. What it binds is unknown. As every portion of the isolated RNA was reverse transcribed, the sequencing read expressed TCRB transcripts. The method was immunoSEQ multiplex PCR; TCRdb's version includes in-frame clones alone and lacks a portion of them. The sample contains approximately 470,000 clones, 30% of which appear only once. Stem cell-like memory, regulatory, central memory and naive CD4+ cells were sorted via CD45RO/CCR7/CD25/CD127/CD95/CD27. General study findings and limits: In all four CD4+ subsets, TCRB CDR3 length was significantly, moderately reduced in type 1 diabetes.

The chain is built from TRBV6-6 and TRBJ2-5; D ambiguous. Sequencing used naive CD4+ T cells from blood. This TCR was sampled from a young man in good health. CDR3 DNA sequence: TGTGCCAGCAGTTACGAACCGCCAGAGAGGGAGACCCAGTACTTC. This sequence encodes CASSYEPPERETQYF.